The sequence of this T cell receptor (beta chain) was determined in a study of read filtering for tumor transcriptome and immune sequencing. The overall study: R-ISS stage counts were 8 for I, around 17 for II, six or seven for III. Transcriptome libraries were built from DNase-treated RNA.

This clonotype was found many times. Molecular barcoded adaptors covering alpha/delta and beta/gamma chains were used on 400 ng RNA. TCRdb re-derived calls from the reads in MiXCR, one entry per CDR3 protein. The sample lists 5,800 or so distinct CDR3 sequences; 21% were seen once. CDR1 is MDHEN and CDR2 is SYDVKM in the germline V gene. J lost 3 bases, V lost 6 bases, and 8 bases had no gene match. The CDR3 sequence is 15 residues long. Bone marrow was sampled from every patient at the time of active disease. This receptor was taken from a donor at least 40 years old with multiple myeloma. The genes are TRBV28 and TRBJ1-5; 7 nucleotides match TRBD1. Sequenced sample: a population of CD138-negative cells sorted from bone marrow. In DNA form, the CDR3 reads TGTGCCAGCAGCACGAGGGACAGTATCAATCAGCCCCAGCATTTT. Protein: CASSTRDSINQPQHF.